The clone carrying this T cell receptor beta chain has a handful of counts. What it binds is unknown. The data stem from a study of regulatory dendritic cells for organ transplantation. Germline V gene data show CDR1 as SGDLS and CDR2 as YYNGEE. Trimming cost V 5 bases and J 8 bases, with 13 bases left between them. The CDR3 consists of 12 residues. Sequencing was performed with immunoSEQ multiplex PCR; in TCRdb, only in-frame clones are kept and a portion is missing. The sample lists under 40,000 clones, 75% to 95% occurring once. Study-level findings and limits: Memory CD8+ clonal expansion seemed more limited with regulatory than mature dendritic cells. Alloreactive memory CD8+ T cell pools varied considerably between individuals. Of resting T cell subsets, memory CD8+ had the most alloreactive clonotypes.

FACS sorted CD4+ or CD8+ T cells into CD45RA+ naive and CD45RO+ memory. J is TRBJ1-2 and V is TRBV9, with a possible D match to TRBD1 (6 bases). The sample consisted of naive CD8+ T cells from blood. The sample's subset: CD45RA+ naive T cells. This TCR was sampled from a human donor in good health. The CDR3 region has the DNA TGTGCCAGCAGTCCGAACCAGGGGGGCTACACCTTC. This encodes CASSPNQGGYTF. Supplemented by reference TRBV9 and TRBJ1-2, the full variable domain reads DSGVTQTPKHLITATGQRVTLRCSPRSGDLSVYWYQQSLDQGLQFLIQYYNGEERAKGNILERFSAQQFPDLHSELNLSSLELGDSALYFCASSPNQGGYTFGSGTRLTVV.